The entry below gives a single TCR beta chain sequence along with its context. Its antigen remains unidentified. The table came from immunoSEQ multiplex PCR; TCRdb's copy has only in-frame clones and leaves some out. Here the sample spans roughly 95,000 clones, approximately 88% being singletons. The sample belongs to a study of T cell responses to AZD1222 COVID-19 vaccine. Findings and caveats of the study: Regions 160-218 and 743-854 dominated among vaccine-associated CD4 TCRs spanning spike. Increases in Spike-specific TCR breadth and depth were seen after two AZD1222 doses.

This receptor was obtained from an adult in good health. The sequencing used peripheral blood, collected on day 0 of AZD1222 vaccination.

The CDR3 bases are TGTGCCAGCAGTGTACAGGAATTCTACTACACCTTC. Translated, it gives CASSVQEFYYTF. This rearrangement joins TRBV2 to TRBJ1-2; maybe TRBD1 (5 bases). The CDR3 spans 12 residues. CDR1 is SNHLY, CDR2 FYNNEI, per germline. Trimming stripped 4 bases from V and 10 bases from J, with 13 bases between.